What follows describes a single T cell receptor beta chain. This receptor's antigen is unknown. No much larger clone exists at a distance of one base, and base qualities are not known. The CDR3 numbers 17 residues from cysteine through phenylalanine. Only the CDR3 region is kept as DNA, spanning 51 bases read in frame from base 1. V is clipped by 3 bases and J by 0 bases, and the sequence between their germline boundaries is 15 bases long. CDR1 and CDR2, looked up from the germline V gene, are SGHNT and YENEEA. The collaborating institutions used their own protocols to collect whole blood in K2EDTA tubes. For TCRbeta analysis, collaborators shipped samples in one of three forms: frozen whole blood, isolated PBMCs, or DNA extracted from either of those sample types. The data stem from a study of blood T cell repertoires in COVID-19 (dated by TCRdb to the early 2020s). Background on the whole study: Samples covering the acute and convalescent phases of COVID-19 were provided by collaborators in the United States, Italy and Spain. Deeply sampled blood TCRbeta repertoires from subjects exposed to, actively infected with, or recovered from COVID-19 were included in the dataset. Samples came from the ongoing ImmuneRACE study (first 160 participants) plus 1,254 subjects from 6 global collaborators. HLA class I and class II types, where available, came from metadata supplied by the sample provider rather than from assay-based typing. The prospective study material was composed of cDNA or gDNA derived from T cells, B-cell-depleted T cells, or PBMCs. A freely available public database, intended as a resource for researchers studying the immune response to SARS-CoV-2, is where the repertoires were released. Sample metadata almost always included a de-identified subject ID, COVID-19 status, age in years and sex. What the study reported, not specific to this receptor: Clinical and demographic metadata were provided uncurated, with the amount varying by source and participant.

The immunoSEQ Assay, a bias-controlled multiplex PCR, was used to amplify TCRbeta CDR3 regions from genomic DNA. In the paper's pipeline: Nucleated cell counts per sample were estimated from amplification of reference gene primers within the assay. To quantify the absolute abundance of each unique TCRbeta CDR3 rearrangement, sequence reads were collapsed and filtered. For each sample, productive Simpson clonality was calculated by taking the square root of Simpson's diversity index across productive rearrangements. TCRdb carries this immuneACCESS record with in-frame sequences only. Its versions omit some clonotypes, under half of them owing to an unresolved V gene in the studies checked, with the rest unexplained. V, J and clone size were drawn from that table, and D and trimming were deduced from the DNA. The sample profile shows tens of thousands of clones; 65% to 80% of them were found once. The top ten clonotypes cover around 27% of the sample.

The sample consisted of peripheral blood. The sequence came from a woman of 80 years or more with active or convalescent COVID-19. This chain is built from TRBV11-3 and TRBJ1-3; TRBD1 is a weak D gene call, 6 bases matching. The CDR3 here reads CASSLTGNPYSGNTIYF. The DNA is TGTGCCAGCAGCTTGACAGGAAACCCTTACTCTGGAAACACCATATATTTT.